This T cell receptor (beta chain) was recovered during a study of shared clonotypes between healthy human individuals. Positively selected for CCR7, the CD45RO-negative cells used as naive CD8 cells excluded terminally differentiated effector memory CD45RA+ cells. The table came from immunoSEQ multiplex PCR; TCRdb's copy has only in-frame clones and leaves some out. There are 2 million to 2.5 million clones in the sample; roughly 91% occur only once, and more than 1.5% lies in the top ten. Germline assignment: CDR1 GTSNPN and CDR2 SVGIG (reference sequence). CDR3 length: 15 residues. V lost 2 bases and J 0 bases, leaving 13 bases between the germline ends.

Material for sequencing was naive CD8+ T cells from PBMCs. The source is a man between 18 and 35 years old in good health. Some clones in this sample may be carry-over from other donors' samples. This chain connects TRBV30 to TRBJ1-1; D gene uncertain. The CDR3 DNA sequence: TGTGCCTGGAGTCCCGCGGGGAAAATGAACACTGAAGCTTTCTTT. Residues: CAWSPAGKMNTEAFF. The full variable domain, rest sourced from reference TRBV30 and TRBJ1-1, is SQTIHQWPATLVQPVGSPLSLECTVEGTSNPNLYWYRQAAGRGLQLLFYSVGIGQISSEVPQNLSASRPQDRQFILSSKKLLLSDSGFYLCAWSPAGKMNTEAFFGQGTRLTVV.